This T cell receptor (beta chain) is drawn from a study of brain metastases from non-small cell lung cancer. The data were produced by immunoSEQ multiplex PCR, yet TCRdb's version contains in-frame clones alone and is incomplete. This sample has around 1,400 clones, with about 84% found just once. The source is a donor aged 40 or older with non-small cell lung cancer. Sequenced material: tumor-adjacent normal tissue.

CDR3 amino acids: CASTTRGGSTYEQYF. The DNA of the CDR3 is TGTGCCAGCACCACCCGTGGCGGGAGCACCTACGAGCAGTACTTC. The gene calls are TRBV5-4 and TRBJ2-7; 7 bases are a match to TRBD2. CDR1 and CDR2 (germline): SGHNT, YYREEE (reference sequence). J gave up 2 bases and V 6 bases, and 11 bases lay outside the gene matches. The CDR3 runs to 15 residues.